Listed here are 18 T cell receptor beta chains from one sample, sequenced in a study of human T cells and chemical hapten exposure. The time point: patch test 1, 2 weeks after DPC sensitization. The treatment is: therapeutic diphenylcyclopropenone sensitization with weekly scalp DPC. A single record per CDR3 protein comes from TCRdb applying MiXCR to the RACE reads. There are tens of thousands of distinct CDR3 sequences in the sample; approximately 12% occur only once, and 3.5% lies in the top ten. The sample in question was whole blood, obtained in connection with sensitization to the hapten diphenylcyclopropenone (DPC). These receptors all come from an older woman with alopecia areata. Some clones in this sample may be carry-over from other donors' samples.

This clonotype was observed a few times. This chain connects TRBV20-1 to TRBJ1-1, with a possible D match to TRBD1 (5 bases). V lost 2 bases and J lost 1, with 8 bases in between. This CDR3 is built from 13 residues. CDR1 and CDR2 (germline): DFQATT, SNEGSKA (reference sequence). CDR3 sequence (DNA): TGCAGTGCTAGACTAGACAGGAACACTGAAGCTTTCTTT. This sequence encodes CSARLDRNTEAFF.

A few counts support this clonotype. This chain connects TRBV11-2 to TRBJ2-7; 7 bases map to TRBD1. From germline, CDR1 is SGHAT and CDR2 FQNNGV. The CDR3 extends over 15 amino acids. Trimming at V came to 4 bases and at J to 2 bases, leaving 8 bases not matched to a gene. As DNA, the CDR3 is TGTGCCAGCAGCTATCGACAGGGAAGAACCTACGAGCAGTACTTC. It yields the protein CASSYRQGRTYEQYF.

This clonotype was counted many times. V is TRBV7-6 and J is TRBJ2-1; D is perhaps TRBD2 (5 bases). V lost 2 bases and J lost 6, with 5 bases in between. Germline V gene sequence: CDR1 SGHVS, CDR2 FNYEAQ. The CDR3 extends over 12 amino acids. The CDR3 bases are TGTGCCAGCAGCTTAAGCGGCAATGAGCAGTTCTTC. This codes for CASSLSGNEQFF.

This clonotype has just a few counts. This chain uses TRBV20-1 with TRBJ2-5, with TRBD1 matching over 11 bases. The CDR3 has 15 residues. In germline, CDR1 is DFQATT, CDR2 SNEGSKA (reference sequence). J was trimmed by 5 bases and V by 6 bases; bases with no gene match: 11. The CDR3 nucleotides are TGCAGTGCCCCCACGGACAGGGGGCTAGTGGAGACCCAGTACTTC. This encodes CSAPTDRGLVETQYF.

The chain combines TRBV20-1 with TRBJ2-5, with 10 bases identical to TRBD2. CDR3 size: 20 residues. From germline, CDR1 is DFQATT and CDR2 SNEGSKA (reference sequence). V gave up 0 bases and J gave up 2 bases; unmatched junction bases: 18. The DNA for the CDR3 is TGCAGTGCTAGAGATCCCCAGAAGGGACTAGCGCGGGGGGGGCAAGAGACCCAGTACTTC. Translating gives CSARDPQKGLARGGQETQYF.

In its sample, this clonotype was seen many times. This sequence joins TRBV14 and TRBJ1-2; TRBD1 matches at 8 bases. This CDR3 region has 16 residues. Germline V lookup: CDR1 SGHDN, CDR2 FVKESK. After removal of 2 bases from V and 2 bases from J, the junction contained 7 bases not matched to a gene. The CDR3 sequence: CASSQLTGGGNYGYTF. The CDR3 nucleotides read TGTGCCAGCAGCCAACTAACAGGGGGAGGCAACTATGGCTACACCTTC.

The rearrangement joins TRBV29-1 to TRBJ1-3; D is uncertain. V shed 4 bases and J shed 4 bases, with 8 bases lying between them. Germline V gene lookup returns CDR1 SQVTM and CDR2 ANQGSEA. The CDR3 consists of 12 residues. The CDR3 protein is CSVGTDGNTIYF. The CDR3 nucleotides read TGCAGCGTTGGGACCGACGGAAACACCATATATTTT.

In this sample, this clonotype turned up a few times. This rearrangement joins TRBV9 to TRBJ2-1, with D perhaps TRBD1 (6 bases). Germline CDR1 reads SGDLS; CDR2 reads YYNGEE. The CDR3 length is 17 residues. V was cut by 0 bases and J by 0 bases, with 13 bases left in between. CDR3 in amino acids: CASSVGARGSSYNEQFF. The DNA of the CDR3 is TGTGCCAGCAGCGTAGGGGCTAGGGGGAGCTCCTACAATGAGCAGTTCTTC.

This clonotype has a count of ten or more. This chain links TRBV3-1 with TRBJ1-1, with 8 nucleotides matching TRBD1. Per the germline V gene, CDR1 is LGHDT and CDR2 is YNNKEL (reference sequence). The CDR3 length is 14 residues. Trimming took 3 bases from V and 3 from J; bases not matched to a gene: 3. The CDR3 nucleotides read TGTGCCAGCAGCCACCCAGGGGGCTACACTGAAGCTTTCTTT. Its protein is CASSHPGGYTEAFF.

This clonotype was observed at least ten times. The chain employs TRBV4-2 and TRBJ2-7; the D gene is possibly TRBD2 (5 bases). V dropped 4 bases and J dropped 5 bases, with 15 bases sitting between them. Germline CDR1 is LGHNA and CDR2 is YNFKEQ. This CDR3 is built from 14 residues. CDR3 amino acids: CASSLRSGWDEQYF. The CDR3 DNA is TGTGCCAGCAGCCTTCGATCGGGGTGGGACGAGCAGTACTTC.

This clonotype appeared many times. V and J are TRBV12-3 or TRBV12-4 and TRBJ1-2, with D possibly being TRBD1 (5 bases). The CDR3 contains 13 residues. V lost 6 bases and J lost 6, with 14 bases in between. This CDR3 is CASRRALGHGYTF. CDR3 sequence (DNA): TGTGCCAGCAGACGTGCGCTGGGACATGGCTACACCTTC.

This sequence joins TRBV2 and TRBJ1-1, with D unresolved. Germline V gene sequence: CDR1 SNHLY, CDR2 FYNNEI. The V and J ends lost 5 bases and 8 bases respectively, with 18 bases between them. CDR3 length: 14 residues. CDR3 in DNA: TGTGCCAGCAGTCCTACTACGAAGGTCCCGGAAGCTTTCTTT. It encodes CASSPTTKVPEAFF.

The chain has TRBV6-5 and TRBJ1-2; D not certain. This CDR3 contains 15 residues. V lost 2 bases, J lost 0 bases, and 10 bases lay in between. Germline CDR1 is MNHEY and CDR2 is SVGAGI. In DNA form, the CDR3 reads TGTGCCAGCAGTTACGGTCAGGACCCTAACTATGGCTACACCTTC. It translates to CASSYGQDPNYGYTF.

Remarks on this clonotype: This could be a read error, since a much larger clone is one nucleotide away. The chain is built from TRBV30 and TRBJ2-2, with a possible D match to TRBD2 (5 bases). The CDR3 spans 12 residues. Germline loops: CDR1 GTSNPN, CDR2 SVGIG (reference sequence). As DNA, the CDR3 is TGTGCCTGGGGTGTCCGGGGAAGTTTTCTGTTTTTT. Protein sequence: CAWGVRGSFLFF.

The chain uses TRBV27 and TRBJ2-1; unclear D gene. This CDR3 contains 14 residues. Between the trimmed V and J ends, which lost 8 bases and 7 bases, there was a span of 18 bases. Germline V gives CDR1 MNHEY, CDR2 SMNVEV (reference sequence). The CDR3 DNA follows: TGTGCCAGCGGCGAATCCGCAATCCTGAATGAGCAGTTCTTC. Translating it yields CASGESAILNEQFF.

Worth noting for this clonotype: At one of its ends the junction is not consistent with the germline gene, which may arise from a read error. CDR3 sequence reads: CVSSSGQDYGYTF. The CDR3 DNA is TGTGTCAGCAGCTCGGGACAGGACTATGGCTACACCTTC. V is TRBV7-6 and J is TRBJ1-2; 8 bases fit TRBD1. This CDR3 has 13 amino acids. Germline V gene data show CDR1 as SGHVS and CDR2 as FNYEAQ. The entire variable domain, with the rest obtained from reference TRBV7-6 and TRBJ1-2, is as follows: GAGVSQSPRYKVTKRGQDVALRCDPISGHVSLYWYRQALGQGPEFLTYFNYEAQQDKSGLPNDRFSAERPEGSISTLTIQRTEQRDSAMYRCVSSSGQDYGYTFGSGTRLTVV.

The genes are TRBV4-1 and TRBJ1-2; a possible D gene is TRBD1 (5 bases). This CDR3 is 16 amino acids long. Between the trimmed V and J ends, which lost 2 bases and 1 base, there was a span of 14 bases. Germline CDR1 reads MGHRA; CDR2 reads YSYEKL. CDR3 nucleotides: TGCGCCAGCAGCCAACTAGGGGTCGGGGGTAACTATGGCTACACCTTC. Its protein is CASSQLGVGGNYGYTF.

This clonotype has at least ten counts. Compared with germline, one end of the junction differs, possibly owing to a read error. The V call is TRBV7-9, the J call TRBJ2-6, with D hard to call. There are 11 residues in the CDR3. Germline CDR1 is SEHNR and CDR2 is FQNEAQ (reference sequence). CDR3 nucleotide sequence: TGTGCCAGCAGCTTAGCCTACGAGTGGGATTTC. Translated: CASSLAYEWDF.